The rows below give T cell receptor beta chains drawn from one sample of a study of cytomegalovirus exposure and HLA in healthy donors. TCRdb's copy holds only in-frame clones and misses some; the assay was immunoSEQ multiplex PCR. The repertoire consists of about 160,000 clones, with about 81% occurring once and the leading ten covering approximately 2.1%. The sample consisted of PBMCs. Source of these receptors: a woman aged 18-29 years in good health and CMV-seronegative. Both conserved end residues are part of each CDR3. The order of the fields is clone size, D gene, V gene, J gene, CDR3 DNA, CDR3 protein. D genes are given only for firm matches. The size of a clone is reported for some rows only, either as once, few or many, or as a class for expanded clones.

abundance: -
d_gene: -
v_gene: TRBV2
j_gene: TRBJ1-1
CDR3nt: TGTGCCAGCAGTGATCGGGTTTCTGAAGCTTTCTTT
CDR3aa: CASSDRVSEAFF

abundance: -
d_gene: TRBD2
v_gene: TRBV7-3
j_gene: TRBJ2-2
CDR3nt: TGTGCCAGCAGCGTAGGGATGGCGGGAGTGACCGGGGAGCTGTTTTTT
CDR3aa: CASSVGMAGVTGELFF

abundance: -
d_gene: -
v_gene: TRBV5-1
j_gene: TRBJ2-1
CDR3nt: TGCGCCAGCAGCTGTCGGTGGGGAGCGTGCTACAATGAGCAGTTCTTC
CDR3aa: CASSCRWGACYNEQFF

abundance: -
d_gene: -
v_gene: TRBV28
j_gene: TRBJ2-7
CDR3nt: TGTGCCACCCGACAGCTCACACCCTACGAGCAGTACTTC
CDR3aa: CATRQLTPYEQYF

abundance: -
d_gene: -
v_gene: TRBV19
j_gene: TRBJ1-5
CDR3nt: TGTGCCAGTAAGTCGGGGGTGTGGAACAATCAGCCCCAGCATTTT
CDR3aa: CASKSGVWNNQPQHF

abundance: few
d_gene: TRBD1
v_gene: TRBV12-5
j_gene: TRBJ1-1
CDR3nt: TGTGCTAGTGGTATCGGGACAGGGGGGGAGGACACTGAAGCTTTCTTT
CDR3aa: CASGIGTGGEDTEAFF

abundance: -
d_gene: -
v_gene: TRBV5-8
j_gene: TRBJ1-1
CDR3nt: TGTGCCAGCAGCTTGGCCAGGTACACTGAAGCTTTCTTT
CDR3aa: CASSLARYTEAFF

abundance: -
d_gene: TRBD2
v_gene: TRBV5-1
j_gene: TRBJ2-1
CDR3nt: TGCGCCAGCAGCTTGGAACCAGCGGGGGACAATGAGCAGTTCTTC
CDR3aa: CASSLEPAGDNEQFF

abundance: once
d_gene: -
v_gene: TRBV10-3
j_gene: TRBJ1-2
CDR3nt: TGTGCCATCAGCAAACCCGTGGAGGGAGGCTACACCTTC
CDR3aa: CAISKPVEGGYTF

abundance: -
d_gene: TRBD2
v_gene: TRBV13
j_gene: TRBJ2-3
CDR3nt: TGTGCCAGCAGCCCTCGGACTAGCGGATACACAGATACGCAGTATTTT
CDR3aa: CASSPRTSGYTDTQYF

abundance: -
d_gene: -
v_gene: TRBV7-6
j_gene: TRBJ1-1
CDR3nt: TGTGCCAGCAGGGCCGATACAGGGCGGCGAACTGAAGCTTTCTTT
CDR3aa: CASRADTGRRTEAFF

abundance: -
d_gene: TRBD2
v_gene: TRBV7-2
j_gene: TRBJ2-1
CDR3nt: TGTGCCAGCAGCTTAACTAGCGGGAGTCATAATGAGCAGTTCTTC
CDR3aa: CASSLTSGSHNEQFF

abundance: -
d_gene: -
v_gene: TRBV27
j_gene: TRBJ1-1
CDR3nt: TGTGCCAGCAGTTTATTCATGAACACTGAAGCTTTCTTT
CDR3aa: CASSLFMNTEAFF

abundance: -
d_gene: -
v_gene: TRBV4-1
j_gene: TRBJ1-1
CDR3nt: TGCGCCAGCAGCCAAGAAGGAGGTGGTAAAGCTTTCTTT
CDR3aa: CASSQEGGGKAFF

abundance: -
d_gene: TRBD2
v_gene: TRBV6-5
j_gene: TRBJ2-7
CDR3nt: TGTGCCAGCAGTTACGGGACTAGCGGGAGTGCCTACGAGCAGTACTTC
CDR3aa: CASSYGTSGSAYEQYF

abundance: -
d_gene: -
v_gene: TRBV29-1
j_gene: TRBJ2-5
CDR3nt: TGCAGCGTTGAAGACCAGACTAGACAAGAGACCCAGTACTTC
CDR3aa: CSVEDQTRQETQYF

abundance: -
d_gene: TRBD1
v_gene: TRBV27
j_gene: TRBJ2-7
CDR3nt: TGTGCCAGCAGCCTAGACAGGGGTGACTACGAGCAGTACTTC
CDR3aa: CASSLDRGDYEQYF

abundance: -
d_gene: TRBD2
v_gene: TRBV27
j_gene: TRBJ2-1
CDR3nt: TGTGCCAGCAGTGCCTCCGGGACTAGCGGGAACCATGAGCAGTTCTTC
CDR3aa: CASSASGTSGNHEQFF

abundance: few
d_gene: TRBD1
v_gene: TRBV18
j_gene: TRBJ2-7
CDR3nt: TGTGCCAGCTCATCGACAGGGCGTCTATACGAGCAGTACTTC
CDR3aa: CASSSTGRLYEQYF

abundance: -
d_gene: -
v_gene: TRBV11-2
j_gene: TRBJ2-7
CDR3nt: TGTGCCAGCAGCTCGGACAGCTACGAGCAGTACTTC
CDR3aa: CASSSDSYEQYF

abundance: -
d_gene: -
v_gene: TRBV14
j_gene: TRBJ1-3
CDR3nt: TGTGCCAGCAGCCAAGATCCCTGGTCCAGCTCTGGAAACACCATATATTTT
CDR3aa: CASSQDPWSSSGNTIYF

abundance: -
d_gene: TRBD1
v_gene: TRBV18
j_gene: TRBJ1-1
CDR3nt: TGTGCCAGCTCACCAGGGCAGGGGGTCACTGAAGCTTTCTTT
CDR3aa: CASSPGQGVTEAFF